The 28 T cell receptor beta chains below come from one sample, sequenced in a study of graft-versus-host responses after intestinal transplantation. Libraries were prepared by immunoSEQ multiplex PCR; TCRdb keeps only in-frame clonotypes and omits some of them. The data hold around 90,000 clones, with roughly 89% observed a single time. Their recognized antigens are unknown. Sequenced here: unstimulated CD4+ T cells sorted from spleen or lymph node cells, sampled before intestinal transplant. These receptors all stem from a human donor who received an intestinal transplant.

CDR3: CASSVARYNEQFF. As DNA, the CDR3 is TGTGCCAGCAGCGTAGCTCGATACAATGAGCAGTTCTTC. The gene calls are TRBV9 and TRBJ2-1; D remains unclear. Trimming took off 0 bases at V and 4 bases at J, with 5 bases between the two ends. Germline V lookup: CDR1 SGDLS, CDR2 YYNGEE. CDR3 length: 13 amino acids.

Here the CDR3 DNA reads TGTGCCAGCAGTTGGGGGCGGGTTCCAGCCAAAAACATTCAGTACTTC. It is translated as CASSWGRVPAKNIQYF. V gene TRBV28 combines with J gene TRBJ2-4, with a tentative D call TRBD1 (6 bases). Germline CDR1 is MDHEN and CDR2 is SYDVKM. CDR3 length: 16 residues. The germline V and J ends were trimmed by 4 bases and 0 bases, with 13 bases remaining between them.

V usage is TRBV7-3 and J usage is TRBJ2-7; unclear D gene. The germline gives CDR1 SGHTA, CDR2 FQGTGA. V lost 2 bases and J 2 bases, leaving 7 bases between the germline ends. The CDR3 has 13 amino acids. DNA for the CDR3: TGTGCCAGCAGCTTATGGGGAACCTACGAGCAGTACTTC. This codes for CASSLWGTYEQYF.

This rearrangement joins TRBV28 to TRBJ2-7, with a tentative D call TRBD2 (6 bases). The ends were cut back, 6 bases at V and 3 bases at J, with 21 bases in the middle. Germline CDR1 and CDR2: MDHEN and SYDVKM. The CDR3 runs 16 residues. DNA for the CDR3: TGTGCCAGCAGCCTCTCAGGGACTTGGACTCTCTACGAGCAGTACTTC. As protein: CASSLSGTWTLYEQYF.

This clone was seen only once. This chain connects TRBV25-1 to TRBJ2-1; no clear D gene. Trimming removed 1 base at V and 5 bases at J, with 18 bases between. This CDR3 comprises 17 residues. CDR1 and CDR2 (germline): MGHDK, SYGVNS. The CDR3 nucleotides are TGTGCCAGCAGTGAATTAGACACCTTGGCTTCGGACAATGAGCAGTTCTTC. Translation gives CASSELDTLASDNEQFF.

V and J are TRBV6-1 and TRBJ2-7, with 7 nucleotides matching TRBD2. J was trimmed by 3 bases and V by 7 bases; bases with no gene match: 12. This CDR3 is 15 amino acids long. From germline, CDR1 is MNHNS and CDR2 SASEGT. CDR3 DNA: TGTGCCAGCACCCCCCGGTTACTAGCGCACTACGAGCAGTACTTC. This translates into CASTPRLLAHYEQYF.

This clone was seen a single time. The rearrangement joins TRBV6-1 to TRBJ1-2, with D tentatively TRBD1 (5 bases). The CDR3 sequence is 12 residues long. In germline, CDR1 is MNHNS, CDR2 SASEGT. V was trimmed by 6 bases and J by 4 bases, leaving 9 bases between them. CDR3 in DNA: TGTGCCAGCAGCCGACAGACCTATGGCTACACCTTC. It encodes CASSRQTYGYTF.

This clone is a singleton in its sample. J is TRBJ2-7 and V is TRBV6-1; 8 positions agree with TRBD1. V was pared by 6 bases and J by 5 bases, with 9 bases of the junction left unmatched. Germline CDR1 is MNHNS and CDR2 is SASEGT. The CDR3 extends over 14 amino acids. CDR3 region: CASSHRTGRDEQYF. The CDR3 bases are TGTGCCAGCAGCCACCGGACAGGGCGGGACGAGCAGTACTTC.

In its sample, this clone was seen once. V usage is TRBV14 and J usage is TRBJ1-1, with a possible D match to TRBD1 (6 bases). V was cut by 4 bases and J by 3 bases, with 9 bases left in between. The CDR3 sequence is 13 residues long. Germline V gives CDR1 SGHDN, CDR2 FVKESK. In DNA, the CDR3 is TGTGCCAGCAGCCTGGACAGTTACACTGAAGCTTTCTTT. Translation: CASSLDSYTEAFF.

The chain's CDR3 is CASSLALGTSTGYEQYF. DNA of the CDR3: TGTGCCAGCAGCTTAGCACTAGGGACTAGCACTGGGTACGAGCAGTACTTC. This chain connects TRBV7-8 to TRBJ2-7, with 9 bases matching TRBD2. CDR1 and CDR2 (germline): SGHVS, FQNEAQ. The CDR3 sequence is 17 residues long. J lost 4 bases, V lost 0 bases, and 10 bases had no gene match.

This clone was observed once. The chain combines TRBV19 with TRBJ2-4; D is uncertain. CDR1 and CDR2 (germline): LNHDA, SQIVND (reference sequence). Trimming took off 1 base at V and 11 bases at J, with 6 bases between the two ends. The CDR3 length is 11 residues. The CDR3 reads CASSIVGVQYF. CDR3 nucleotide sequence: TGTGCCAGTAGTATAGTTGGTGTTCAGTACTTC.

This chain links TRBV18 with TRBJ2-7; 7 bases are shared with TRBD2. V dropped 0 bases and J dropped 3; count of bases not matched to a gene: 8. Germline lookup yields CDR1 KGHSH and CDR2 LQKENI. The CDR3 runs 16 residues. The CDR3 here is CASSPPRAGEGYEQYF. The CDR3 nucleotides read TGTGCCAGCTCACCACCGAGGGCGGGAGAGGGCTACGAGCAGTACTTC.

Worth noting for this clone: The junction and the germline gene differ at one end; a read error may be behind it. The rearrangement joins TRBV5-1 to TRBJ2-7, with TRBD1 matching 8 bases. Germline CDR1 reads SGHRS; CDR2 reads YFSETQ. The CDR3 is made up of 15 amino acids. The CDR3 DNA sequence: TGCGCCGGCAGCTCCGGACAGGGAGACGGCTACGAGCAGTACTTC. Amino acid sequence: CAGSSGQGDGYEQYF. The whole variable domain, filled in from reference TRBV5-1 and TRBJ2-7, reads KAGVTQTPRYLIKTRGQQVTLSCSPISGHRSVSWYQQTPGQGLQFLFEYFSETQRNKGNFPGRFSGRQFSNSRSEMNVSTLELGDSALYLCAGSSGQGDGYEQYFGPGTRLTVT.

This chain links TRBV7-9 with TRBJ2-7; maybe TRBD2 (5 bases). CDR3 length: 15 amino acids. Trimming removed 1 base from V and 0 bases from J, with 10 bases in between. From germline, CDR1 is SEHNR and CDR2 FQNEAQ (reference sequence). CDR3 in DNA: TGTGCCAGCAGCTTAGTTACCGGGGTCTCCTACGAGCAGTACTTC. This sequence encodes CASSLVTGVSYEQYF.

This chain's CDR3 is CASSYSAHGGETQYF. The CDR3 nucleotides read TGTGCCAGCAGTTACTCTGCCCACGGGGGGGAGACCCAGTACTTC. The J gene is TRBJ2-5, the V gene TRBV6-5, with 7 positions matching TRBD2. The CDR3 sequence is 15 residues long. The V and J ends lost 0 bases and 5 bases, in that order; junction bases with no gene match: 6. CDR1 is MNHEY and CDR2 is SVGAGI in the germline V gene.

In DNA, the CDR3 is TGTGCCAGCAGTTACTCGATACTAGCGGGAGATCGGGAGCAGTACTTC. Amino acid sequence: CASSYSILAGDREQYF. The V call is TRBV6-5, the J call TRBJ2-7, with TRBD2 matching over 11 bases. There are 16 residues in the CDR3. V was pared by 0 bases and J by 7 bases, with 8 bases of the junction left unmatched. CDR1 and CDR2 (germline): MNHEY, SVGAGI.

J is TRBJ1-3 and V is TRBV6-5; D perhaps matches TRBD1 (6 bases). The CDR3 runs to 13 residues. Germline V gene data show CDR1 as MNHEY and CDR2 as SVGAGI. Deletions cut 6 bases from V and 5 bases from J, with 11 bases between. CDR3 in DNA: TGTGCCAGCAGCGATCAGGGGAGAAACACCATATATTTT. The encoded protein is CASSDQGRNTIYF.

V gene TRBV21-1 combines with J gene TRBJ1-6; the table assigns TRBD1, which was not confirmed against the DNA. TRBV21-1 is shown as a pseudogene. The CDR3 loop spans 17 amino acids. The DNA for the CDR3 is TGTGCCAGCAGCAACGAATCGGGACAGGATTATAATTCACCCCTCCACTTT. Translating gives CASSNESGQDYNSPLHF.

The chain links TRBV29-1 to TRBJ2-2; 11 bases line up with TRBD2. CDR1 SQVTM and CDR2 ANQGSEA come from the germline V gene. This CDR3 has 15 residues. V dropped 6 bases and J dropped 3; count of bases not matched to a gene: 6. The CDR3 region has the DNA TGCAGCGTATTATTAGCGGGAGGGTACACCGGGGAGCTGTTTTTT. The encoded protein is CSVLLAGGYTGELFF.

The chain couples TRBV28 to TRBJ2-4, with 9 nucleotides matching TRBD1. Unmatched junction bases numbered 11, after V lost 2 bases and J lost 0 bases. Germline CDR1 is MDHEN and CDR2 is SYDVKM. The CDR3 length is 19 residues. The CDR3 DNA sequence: TGTGCCAGCAGTTTAAACCGGGACAGGGTCATCGGAGCCAAAAACATTCAGTACTTC. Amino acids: CASSLNRDRVIGAKNIQYF.

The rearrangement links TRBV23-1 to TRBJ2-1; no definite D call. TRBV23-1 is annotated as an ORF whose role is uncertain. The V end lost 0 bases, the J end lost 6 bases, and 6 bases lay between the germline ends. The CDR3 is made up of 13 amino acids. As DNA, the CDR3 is TGCGCCAGCAGTCAATCGAGTCCCAATGAGCAGTTCTTC. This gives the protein CASSQSSPNEQFF.

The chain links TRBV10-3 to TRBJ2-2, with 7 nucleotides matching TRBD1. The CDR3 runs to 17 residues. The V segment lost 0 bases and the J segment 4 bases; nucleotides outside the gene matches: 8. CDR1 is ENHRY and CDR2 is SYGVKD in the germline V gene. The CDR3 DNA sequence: TGTGCCATCAGTGAGTCGTCCACAGGGGCCGGCACCGGGGAGCTGTTTTTT. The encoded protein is CAISESSTGAGTGELFF.

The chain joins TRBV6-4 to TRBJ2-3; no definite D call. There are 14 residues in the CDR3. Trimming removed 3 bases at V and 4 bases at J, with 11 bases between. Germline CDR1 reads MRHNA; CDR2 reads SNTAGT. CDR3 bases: TGTGCCAGCAGTGATAGAGAAGGCGCAGATACGCAGTATTTT. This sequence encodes CASSDREGADTQYF.

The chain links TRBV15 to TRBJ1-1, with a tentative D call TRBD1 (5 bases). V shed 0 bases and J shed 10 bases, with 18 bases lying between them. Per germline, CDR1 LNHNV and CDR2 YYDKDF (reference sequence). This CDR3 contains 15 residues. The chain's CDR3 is CATSRDQTDRRGAFF. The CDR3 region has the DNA TGTGCCACCAGCAGAGATCAGACAGACCGGAGGGGAGCTTTCTTT.

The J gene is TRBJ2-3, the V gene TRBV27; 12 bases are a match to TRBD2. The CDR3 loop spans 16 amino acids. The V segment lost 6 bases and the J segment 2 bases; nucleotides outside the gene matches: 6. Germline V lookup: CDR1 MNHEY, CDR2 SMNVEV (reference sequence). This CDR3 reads CASRPLAGGPTDTQYF. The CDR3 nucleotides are TGTGCCAGCAGGCCCCTAGCGGGAGGGCCCACAGATACGCAGTATTTT.

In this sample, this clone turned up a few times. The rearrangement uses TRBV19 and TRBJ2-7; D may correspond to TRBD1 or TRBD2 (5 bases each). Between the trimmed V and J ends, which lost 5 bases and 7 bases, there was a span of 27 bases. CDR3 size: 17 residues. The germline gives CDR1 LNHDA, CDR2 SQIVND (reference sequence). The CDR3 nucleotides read TGTGCCAGTAGTGTCCAAGGGAGAGCGACGGCAGGGCGGGAGCAGTACTTC. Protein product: CASSVQGRATAGREQYF.

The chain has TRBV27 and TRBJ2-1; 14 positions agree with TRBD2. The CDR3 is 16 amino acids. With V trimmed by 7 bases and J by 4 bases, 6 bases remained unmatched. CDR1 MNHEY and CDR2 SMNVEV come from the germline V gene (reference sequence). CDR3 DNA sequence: TGTGCCAGCACTGGGACTAGCGGGAGTTCTTACAATGAGCAGTTCTTC. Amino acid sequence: CASTGTSGSSYNEQFF.

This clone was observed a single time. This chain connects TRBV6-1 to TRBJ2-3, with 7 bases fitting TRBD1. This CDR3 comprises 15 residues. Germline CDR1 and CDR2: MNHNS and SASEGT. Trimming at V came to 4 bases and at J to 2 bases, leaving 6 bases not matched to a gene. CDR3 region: CASSGQGSFTDTQYF. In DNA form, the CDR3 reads TGTGCCAGCAGTGGACAGGGCTCCTTCACAGATACGCAGTATTTT.